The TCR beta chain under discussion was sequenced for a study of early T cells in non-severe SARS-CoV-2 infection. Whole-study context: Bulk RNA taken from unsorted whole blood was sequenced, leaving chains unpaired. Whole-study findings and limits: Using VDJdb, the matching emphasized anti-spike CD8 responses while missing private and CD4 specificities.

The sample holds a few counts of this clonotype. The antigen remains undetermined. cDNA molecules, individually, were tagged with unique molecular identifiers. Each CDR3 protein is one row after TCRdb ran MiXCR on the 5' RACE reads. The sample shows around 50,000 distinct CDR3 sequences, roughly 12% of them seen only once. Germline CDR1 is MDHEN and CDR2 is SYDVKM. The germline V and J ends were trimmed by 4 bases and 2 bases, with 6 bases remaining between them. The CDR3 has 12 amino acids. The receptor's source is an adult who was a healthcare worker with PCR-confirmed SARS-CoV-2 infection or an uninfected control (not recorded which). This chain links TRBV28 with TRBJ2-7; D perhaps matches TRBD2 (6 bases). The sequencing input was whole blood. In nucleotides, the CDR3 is TGTGCCAGCAGTTGGGGGGCCTACGAGCAGTACTTC. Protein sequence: CASSWGAYEQYF.